The entry that follows covers one T cell receptor beta chain sequence. This entry comes from a study of blood T cell repertoires in COVID-19. The data were produced by immunoSEQ multiplex PCR, yet TCRdb's version contains in-frame clones alone and is incomplete. Counted here are a few hundred thousand clones, 80% to 90% occurring once; the ten biggest clones make up about 1.2%. Recovered participants had two consecutive negative NP/OP PCR tests, healthcare professional clearance, or symptom resolution. The CDR3 has 14 residues. J lost 5 bases, V lost 8 bases, and 8 bases had no gene match. The germline V gene encodes CDR1 MDHEN and CDR2 SYDVKM.

The sequenced sample consisted of PBMCs or T cells enriched from blood (not recorded which). The TCR comes from a man aged 30-40 years who had recovered from COVID-19. This chain joins TRBV28 and TRBJ2-2; 7 bases map to TRBD2. The CDR3 is CASGEGRPTGELFF. In DNA, the CDR3 is TGTGCCAGCGGGGAGGGAAGACCTACCGGGGAGCTGTTTTTT.